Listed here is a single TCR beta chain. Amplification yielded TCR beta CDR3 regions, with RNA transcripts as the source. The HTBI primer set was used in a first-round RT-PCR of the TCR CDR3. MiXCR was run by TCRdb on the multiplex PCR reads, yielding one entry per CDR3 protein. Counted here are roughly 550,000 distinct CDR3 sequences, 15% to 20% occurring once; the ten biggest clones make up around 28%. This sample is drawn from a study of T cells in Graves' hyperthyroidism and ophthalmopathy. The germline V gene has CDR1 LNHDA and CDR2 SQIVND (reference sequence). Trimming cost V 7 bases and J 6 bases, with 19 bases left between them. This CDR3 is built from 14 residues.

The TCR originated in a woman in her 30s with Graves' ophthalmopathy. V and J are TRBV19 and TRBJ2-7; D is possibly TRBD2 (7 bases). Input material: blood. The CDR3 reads CASNKGGIFPEQYF. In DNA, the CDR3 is TGTGCCAGTAATAAGGGGGGGATTTTCCCCGAGCAGTACTTC. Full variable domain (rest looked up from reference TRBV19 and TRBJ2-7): DGGITQSPKYLFRKEGQNVTLSCEQNLNHDAMYWYRQDPGQGLRLIYYSQIVNDFQKGDIAEGYSVSREKKESFPLTVTSAQKNPTAFYLCASNKGGIFPEQYFGPGTRLTVT.